The 5 T cell receptor beta chains below were found in one sample sequenced in a study of cytomegalovirus exposure and HLA in healthy donors. Primers included in the PCR were 60 Vbeta and 13 Jbeta primers. Libraries were prepared by immunoSEQ multiplex PCR; TCRdb keeps only in-frame clonotypes and omits some of them. This table holds about 130,000 clones, about four fifths found once. What was sequenced was PBMCs. These receptors were collected from a woman in her fifties or sixties in good health and CMV-seropositive.

The rearrangement joins TRBV5-1 to TRBJ2-5; 8 bases map to TRBD2. CDR1 SGHRS and CDR2 YFSETQ come from the germline V gene. The V gene end was trimmed by 2 bases and the J gene end by 2 bases; junction bases not matched to a gene: 8. The CDR3 has 16 amino acids. The CDR3: CASSLSGTRVQETQYF. CDR3 bases: TGCGCCAGCAGCTTATCCGGGACTAGGGTACAAGAGACCCAGTACTTC.

The chain couples TRBV19 to TRBJ1-5, with 10 bases fitting TRBD1. Trimming took 9 bases from V and 2 from J; bases not matched to a gene: 16. This CDR3 is built from 18 residues. The germline V gene encodes CDR1 LNHDA and CDR2 SQIVND (reference sequence). DNA of the CDR3: TGTGCCAGCATGGGACAGGGGATTGATGTCTTCGGCAATCAGCCCCAGCATTTT. Its translation: CASMGQGIDVFGNQPQHF.

V and J are TRBV13 and TRBJ2-3; 10 bases are a match to TRBD2. The CDR3 sequence is 17 residues long. Per germline, CDR1 PRHDT and CDR2 FYEKMQ (reference sequence). Trimming took 4 bases from V and 4 from J; bases not matched to a gene: 11. CDR3 nucleotide sequence: TGTGCCAGCAGCTCCTCTGAGCGGGGGGGCGTCGCAGATACGCAGTATTTT. It is translated as CASSSSERGGVADTQYF. The full variable domain, completed using reference TRBV13 and TRBJ2-3, is AAGVIQSPRHLIKEKRETATLKCYPIPRHDTVYWYQQGPGQDPQFLISFYEKMQSDKGSIPDRFSAQQFSDYHSELNMSSLELGDSALYFCASSSSERGGVADTQYFGPGTRLTVL.

The chain combines TRBV6-5 with TRBJ2-7; TRBD2 agrees at 7 bases. After removal of 0 bases from V and 3 bases from J, the junction contained 5 bases not matched to a gene. This CDR3 is 15 amino acids long. CDR1 and CDR2 (germline): MNHEY, SVGAGI. The CDR3 loop is CASSYSTGGIYEQYF. CDR3 sequence (DNA): TGTGCCAGCAGTTACTCGACGGGAGGAATCTACGAGCAGTACTTC.

The chain combines TRBV15 with TRBJ2-7; D perhaps matches TRBD2 (6 bases). Germline assignment: CDR1 LNHNV and CDR2 YYDKDF (reference sequence). V lost 0 bases, J lost 6 bases, and 12 bases lay in between. This CDR3 comprises 14 residues. For the CDR3, the DNA is TGTGCCACCAGCAGAGATAGCCAGGGAGGCGAGCAGTACTTC. It codes for CATSRDSQGGEQYF.